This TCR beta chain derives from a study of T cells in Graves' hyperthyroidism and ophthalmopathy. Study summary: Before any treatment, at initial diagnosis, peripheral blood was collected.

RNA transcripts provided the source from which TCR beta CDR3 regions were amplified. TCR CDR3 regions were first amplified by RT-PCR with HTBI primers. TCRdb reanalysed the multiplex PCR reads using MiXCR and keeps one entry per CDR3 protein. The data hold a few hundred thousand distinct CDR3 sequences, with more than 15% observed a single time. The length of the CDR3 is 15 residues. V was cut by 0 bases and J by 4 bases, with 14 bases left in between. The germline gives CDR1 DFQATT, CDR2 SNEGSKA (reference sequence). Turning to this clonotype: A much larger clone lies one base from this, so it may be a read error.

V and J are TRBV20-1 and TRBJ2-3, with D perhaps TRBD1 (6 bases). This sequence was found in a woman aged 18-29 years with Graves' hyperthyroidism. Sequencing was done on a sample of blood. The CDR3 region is CSARDNRVGADTQYF. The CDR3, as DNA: TGCAGTGCTAGAGATAACAGGGTGGGCGCAGATACGCAGTATTTT.